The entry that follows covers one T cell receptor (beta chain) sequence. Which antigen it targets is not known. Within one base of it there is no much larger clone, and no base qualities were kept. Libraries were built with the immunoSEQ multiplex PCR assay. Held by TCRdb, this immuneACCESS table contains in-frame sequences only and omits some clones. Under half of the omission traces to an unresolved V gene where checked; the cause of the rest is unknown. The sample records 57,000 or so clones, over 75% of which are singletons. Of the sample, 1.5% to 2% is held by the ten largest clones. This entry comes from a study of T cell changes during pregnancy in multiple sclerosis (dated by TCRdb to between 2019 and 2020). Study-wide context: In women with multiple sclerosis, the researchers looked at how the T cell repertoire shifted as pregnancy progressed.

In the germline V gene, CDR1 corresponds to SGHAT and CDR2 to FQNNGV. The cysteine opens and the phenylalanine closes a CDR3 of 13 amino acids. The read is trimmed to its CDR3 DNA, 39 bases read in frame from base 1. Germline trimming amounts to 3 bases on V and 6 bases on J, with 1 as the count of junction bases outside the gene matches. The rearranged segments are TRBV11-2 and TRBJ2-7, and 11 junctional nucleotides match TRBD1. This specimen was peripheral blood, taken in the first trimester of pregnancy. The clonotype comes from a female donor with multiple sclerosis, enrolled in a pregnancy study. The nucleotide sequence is TGTGCCAGCAGCTTGGACAGGGGGCGCGAGCAGTACTTC. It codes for CASSLDRGREQYF.